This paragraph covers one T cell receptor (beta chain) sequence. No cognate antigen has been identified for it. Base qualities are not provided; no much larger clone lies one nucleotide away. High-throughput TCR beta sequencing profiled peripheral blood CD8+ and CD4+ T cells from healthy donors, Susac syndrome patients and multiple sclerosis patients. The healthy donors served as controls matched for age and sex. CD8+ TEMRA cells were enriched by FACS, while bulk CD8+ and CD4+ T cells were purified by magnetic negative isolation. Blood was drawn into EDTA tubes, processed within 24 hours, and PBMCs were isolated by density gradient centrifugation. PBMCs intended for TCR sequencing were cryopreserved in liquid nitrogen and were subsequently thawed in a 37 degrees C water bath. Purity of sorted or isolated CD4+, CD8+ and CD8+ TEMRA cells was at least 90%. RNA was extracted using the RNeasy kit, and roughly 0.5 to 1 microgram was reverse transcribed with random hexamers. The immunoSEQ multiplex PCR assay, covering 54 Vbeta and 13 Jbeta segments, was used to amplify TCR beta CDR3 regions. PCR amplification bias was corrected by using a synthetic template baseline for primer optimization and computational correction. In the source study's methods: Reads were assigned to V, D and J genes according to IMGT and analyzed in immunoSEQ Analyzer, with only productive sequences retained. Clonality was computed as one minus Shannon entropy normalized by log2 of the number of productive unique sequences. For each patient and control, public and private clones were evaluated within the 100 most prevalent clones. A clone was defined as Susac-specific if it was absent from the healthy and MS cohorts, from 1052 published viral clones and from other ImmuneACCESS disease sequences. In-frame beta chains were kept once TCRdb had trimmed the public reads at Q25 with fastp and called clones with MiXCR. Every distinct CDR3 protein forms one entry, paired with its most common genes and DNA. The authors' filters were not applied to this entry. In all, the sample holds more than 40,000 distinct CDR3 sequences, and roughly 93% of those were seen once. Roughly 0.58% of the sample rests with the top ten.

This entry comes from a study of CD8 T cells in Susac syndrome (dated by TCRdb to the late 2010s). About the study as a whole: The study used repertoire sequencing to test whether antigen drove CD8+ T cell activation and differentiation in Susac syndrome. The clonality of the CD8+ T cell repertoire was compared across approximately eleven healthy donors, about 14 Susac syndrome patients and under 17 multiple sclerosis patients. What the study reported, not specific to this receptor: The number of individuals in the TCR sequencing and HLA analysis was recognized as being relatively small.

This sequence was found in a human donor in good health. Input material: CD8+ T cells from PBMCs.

The CDR3 protein sequence reads: CASSAPWLNEQYF. The nucleotides read TGTGCCAGCAGTGCCCCGTGGTTGAACGAGCAGTACTTC. The rearranged chain carries TRBV2 and TRBJ2-7, with the D segment identity uncertain. CDR3 length: 13 amino acids, cysteine to phenylalanine. The retained sequence is limited to the CDR3, 39 bases, with the frame set at the first base. V is reduced by 4 bases and J by 5 bases, leaving a spacing of 12 bases between them. The germline V gene provides CDR1 SNHLY and CDR2 FYNNEI.